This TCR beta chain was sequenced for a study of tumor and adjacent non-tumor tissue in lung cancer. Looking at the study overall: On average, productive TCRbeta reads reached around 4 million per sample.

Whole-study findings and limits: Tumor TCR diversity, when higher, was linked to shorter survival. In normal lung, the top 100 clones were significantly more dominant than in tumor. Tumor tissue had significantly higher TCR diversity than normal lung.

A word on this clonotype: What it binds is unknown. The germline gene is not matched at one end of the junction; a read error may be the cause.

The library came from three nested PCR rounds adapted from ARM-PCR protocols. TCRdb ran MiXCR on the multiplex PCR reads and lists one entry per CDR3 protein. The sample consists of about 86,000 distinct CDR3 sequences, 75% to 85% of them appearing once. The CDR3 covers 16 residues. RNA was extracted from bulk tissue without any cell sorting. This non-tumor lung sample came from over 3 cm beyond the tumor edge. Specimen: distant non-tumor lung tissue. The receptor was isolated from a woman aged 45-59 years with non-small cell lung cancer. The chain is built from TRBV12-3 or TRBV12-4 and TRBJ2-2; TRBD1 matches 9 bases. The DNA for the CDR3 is TGTACCAGCAGTTTAGGGACAGGGATAACCATCGGGGAGCTGTTTTTT. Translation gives CTSSLGTGITIGELFF.